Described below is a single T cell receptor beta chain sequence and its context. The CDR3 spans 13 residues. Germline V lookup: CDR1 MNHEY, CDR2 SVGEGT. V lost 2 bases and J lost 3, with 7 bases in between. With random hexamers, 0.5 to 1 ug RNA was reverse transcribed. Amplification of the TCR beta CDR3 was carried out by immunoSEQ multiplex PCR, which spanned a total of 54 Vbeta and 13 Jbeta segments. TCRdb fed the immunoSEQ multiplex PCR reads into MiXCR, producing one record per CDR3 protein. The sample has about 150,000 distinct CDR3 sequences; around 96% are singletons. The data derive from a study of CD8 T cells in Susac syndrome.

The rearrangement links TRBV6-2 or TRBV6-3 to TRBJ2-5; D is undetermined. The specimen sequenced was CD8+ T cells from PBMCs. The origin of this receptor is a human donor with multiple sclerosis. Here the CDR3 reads CASSYARKETQYF. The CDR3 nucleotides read TGTGCCAGCAGTTACGCCAGAAAAGAGACCCAGTACTTC.